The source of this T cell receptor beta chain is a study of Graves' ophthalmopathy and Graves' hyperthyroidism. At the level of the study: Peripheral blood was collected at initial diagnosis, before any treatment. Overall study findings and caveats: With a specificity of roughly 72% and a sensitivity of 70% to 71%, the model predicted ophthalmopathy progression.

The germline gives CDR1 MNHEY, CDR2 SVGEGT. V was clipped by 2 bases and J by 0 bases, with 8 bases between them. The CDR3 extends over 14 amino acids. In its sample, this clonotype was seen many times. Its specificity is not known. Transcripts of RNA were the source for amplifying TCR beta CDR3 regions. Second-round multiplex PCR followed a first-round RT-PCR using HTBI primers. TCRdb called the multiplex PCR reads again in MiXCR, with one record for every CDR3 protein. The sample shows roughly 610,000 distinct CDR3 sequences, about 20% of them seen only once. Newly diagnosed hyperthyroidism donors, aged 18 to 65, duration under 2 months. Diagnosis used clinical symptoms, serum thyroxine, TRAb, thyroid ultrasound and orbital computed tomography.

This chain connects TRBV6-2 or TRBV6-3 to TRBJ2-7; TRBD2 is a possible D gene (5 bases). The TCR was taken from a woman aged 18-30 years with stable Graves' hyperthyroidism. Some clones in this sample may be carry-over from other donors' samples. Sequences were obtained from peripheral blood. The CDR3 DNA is TGTGCCAGCAGTTACACGGGGTCCTCCTACGAGCAGTACTTC. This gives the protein CASSYTGSSYEQYF.